This TCR beta chain came from a study of OX40 agonist ivuxolimab in advanced cancers. The J segment lost 6 bases and the V segment lost 6 bases, leaving 7 bases of the junction unmatched. This CDR3 has 15 residues. Per germline, CDR1 MDHEN and CDR2 SYDVKM. Repertoires were generated with immunoSEQ multiplex PCR, while TCRdb's copy carries only in-frame clones and drops some. The table has tens of thousands of clones, more than 80% seen once. V is TRBV28 and J is TRBJ1-5; TRBD1 matches 11 bases. Here the sequenced sample was CD4+ or CD8+ T cells sorted from blood, taken in a trial of the OX40 agonist ivuxolimab. This receptor was taken from an adult with an advanced solid tumor such as melanoma, head and neck, liver or kidney cancer. This CDR3 is CASSPRGTGGQPQHF. DNA for the CDR3: TGTGCCAGCAGCCCCAGGGGGACAGGGGGTCAGCCCCAGCATTTT.